Here is one T cell receptor (beta chain) with its context. Its specificity is unknown. This record belongs to a study of type 1 regulatory T cells. TCRdb fed the reads into MiXCR, producing one record per CDR3 protein. The table shows about 71,000 distinct CDR3 sequences, with around 21% occurring only once. Losses at the gene ends were 6 bases for V and 6 bases for J; bases not matched to a gene: 11. The CDR3 has 15 amino acids. CDR1 is SGHRS and CDR2 is YFSETQ in the germline V gene. General observations from the study: Tr1 cells had a more restricted TCR repertoire than non-Tr1 cells.

The source material was cultured type 1 regulatory T (Tr1) cells, either the whole culture or a sorted fraction (not recorded which). This TCR derives from a human donor in good health. The chain couples TRBV5-1 to TRBJ2-3; 9 bases are shared with TRBD1. The CDR3 loop reads CASTAGTGIEDTQYF. The DNA of the CDR3 is TGCGCCAGCACAGCCGGGACAGGGATCGAGGATACGCAGTATTTT.